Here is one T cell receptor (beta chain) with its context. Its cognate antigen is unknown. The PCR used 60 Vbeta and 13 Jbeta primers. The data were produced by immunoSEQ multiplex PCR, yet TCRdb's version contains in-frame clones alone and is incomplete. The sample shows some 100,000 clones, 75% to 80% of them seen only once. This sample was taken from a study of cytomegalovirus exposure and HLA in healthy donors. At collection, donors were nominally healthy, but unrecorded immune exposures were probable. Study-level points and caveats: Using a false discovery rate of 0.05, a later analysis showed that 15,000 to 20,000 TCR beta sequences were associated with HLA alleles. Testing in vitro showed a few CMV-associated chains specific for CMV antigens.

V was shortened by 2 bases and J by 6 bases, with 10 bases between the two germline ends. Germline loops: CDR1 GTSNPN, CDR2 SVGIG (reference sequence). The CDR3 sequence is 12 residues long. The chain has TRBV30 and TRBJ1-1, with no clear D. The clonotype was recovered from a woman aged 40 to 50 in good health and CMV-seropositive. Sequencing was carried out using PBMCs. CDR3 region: CAWSFSVSEAFF. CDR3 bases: TGTGCCTGGAGTTTCTCTGTGTCTGAAGCTTTCTTT.